The source of this T cell receptor beta chain is a study of blood T cell repertoires in COVID-19 (dated by TCRdb to the early 2020s). Turning to the overall study: Collaborator samples came from the United States, Italy and Spain and covered acute and convalescent phases of COVID-19. A de-identified subject ID, COVID-19 status, age in years and sex were almost always included in the sample metadata. The material from the prospective study consisted of cDNA or gDNA derived from T cells, B-cell-depleted T cells, or PBMCs. The repertoires were released in a freely available public database meant as a resource for research on the immune response to SARS-CoV-2. Deeply sampled blood TCRbeta repertoires from subjects exposed to, actively infected with, or recovered from COVID-19 were included in the dataset. The samples were drawn from the first 160 participants of the ongoing ImmuneRACE study and from 1,254 subjects provided by 6 global collaborators. Where available, HLA class I and class II types were obtained from metadata supplied by the sample provider rather than from assay-based typing.

Collaborating institutions collected whole blood in K2EDTA tubes following their own protocols. For TCRbeta analysis, collaborators shipped samples as frozen whole blood, isolated PBMCs, or DNA extracted from either of those sample types. Study-level results and caveats: Clinical and demographic metadata were provided uncurated, with the amount varying by source and participant.

This clone was observed a few times. Its antigen is not yet known. Per-nucleotide qualities are absent, and no much larger clonotype sits a single base away. The immunoSEQ Assay, a bias-controlled multiplex PCR, was used to amplify TCRbeta CDR3 regions from genomic DNA. In the original analysis: The number of nucleated cells in each sample was estimated by amplification of reference gene primers within the assay. To quantify the absolute abundance of each unique TCRbeta CDR3 rearrangement, sequence reads were collapsed and filtered. For each sample, productive Simpson clonality was calculated as the square root of Simpson's diversity index over productive rearrangements. TCRdb carries this immuneACCESS record with in-frame sequences only. Its versions omit some clonotypes, under half of them owing to an unresolved V gene in the studies checked, with the rest unexplained. That table furnishes V, J and clone size, whereas the DNA furnished D and trimming. This sample has approximately 85,000 clones in its table, and 75% to 90% of those were observed once. 27% of the sample is taken by the ten largest.

The junction shows trimming of 5 bases on V and 4 bases on J, and the gene matches do not reach 7 bases of it. Its CDR3 holds 16 amino acids, cysteine through phenylalanine. The CDR3 DNA has 48 bases and is translated from base 1. CDR1 and CDR2, per the germline V gene, are SGHVS and FQNEAQ. Source material: peripheral blood. This TCR derives from a man aged 50-60 years with active or convalescent COVID-19. The receptor chain draws on TRBV7-8 and TRBJ2-5, and TRBD2 aligns with 13 junction nucleotides. For the CDR3, the sequence is CASSVGLAGWGETQYF. The nucleotide sequence reads TGTGCCAGCAGCGTGGGACTAGCGGGATGGGGAGAGACCCAGTACTTC.